This paragraph covers one T cell receptor beta chain sequence. The antigen it recognizes is unknown. Base qualities are missing; no much larger clone stands one base away. Enrolling through a virtual design, the prospective study's participants ranged in age from roughly 18 to 90 years and lived across roughly 23 United States geographic areas. In the prospective study, cohorts were assigned on the basis of participant-reported clinical history obtained from a screening survey and a study questionnaire. For ImmuneRACE Cohort 3, a participant was defined as recovered based on two consecutive negative NP/OP PCR tests, clearance by a healthcare professional, or resolution of symptoms. In the prospective study, mobile phlebotomists collected whole blood, serum and a nasopharyngeal or oropharyngeal swab from each participant. Participants in the prospective study had the option to provide additional blood draws and questionnaires over an approximately 2-month period. Prospective study blood samples were shipped either frozen or at room temperature before DNA extraction.

The data are from a study of blood T cell repertoires in COVID-19 (dated by TCRdb to about 2020). For context, the study as a whole: The collaborator samples originated in the United States, Italy and Spain and spanned the acute and convalescent phases of COVID-19. The prospective study material was composed of cDNA or gDNA derived from T cells, B-cell-depleted T cells, or PBMCs. Subjects who had been exposed to COVID-19, were actively infected with it, or had recovered from it provided the deeply sampled blood TCRbeta repertoires that made up the dataset. The repertoires were released in a freely available public database intended as a resource for research on the immune response to SARS-CoV-2. Samples were obtained from the ongoing ImmuneRACE study (first 160 participants) and from over 1,000 subjects provided by 6 global collaborators. Sample metadata almost always included a de-identified subject ID, COVID-19 status, age in years and sex. Where available, HLA class I and class II types were taken from metadata supplied by the sample provider and were not determined by assay-based typing.

Reading the germline V gene gives CDR1 SGHAT and CDR2 FQNNGV. V trim: 5 bases; J trim: 10 bases; unmatched bases: 7. There are 14 amino acids in the CDR3, from cysteine to phenylalanine inclusive. Only the CDR3 region is kept as DNA, spanning 42 bases read in frame from base 1. TCRbeta CDR3 regions were amplified from genomic DNA by means of the immunoSEQ Assay, a bias-controlled multiplex PCR. Processing in the source paper ran as follows. Within the assay, amplification of reference gene primers was used to estimate how many nucleated cells each sample contained. To quantify the absolute abundance of each unique TCRbeta CDR3 rearrangement, sequence reads were collapsed and filtered. For each sample, productive Simpson clonality was calculated by taking the square root of Simpson's diversity index across productive rearrangements. TCRdb limited this immuneACCESS table to in-frame rearrangements with V and J called. A share of clones is missing; checked studies link under half to unresolved V genes, and the rest is unexplained. V and J calls and clone size are copied from that table; D and trimming were computed from the DNA. This sample has about 200,000 clones in its table, and roughly 82% of those were observed once. The ten largest clones represent about 12% of the sample.

Overall study results and their limits: The amount of clinical and demographic metadata varied by source and participant and was provided uncurated.

Sequencing was carried out using PBMCs or T cells enriched from blood (not recorded which). The receptor was isolated from a man aged 40-50 years who had recovered from COVID-19. Recombination connected TRBV11-2 to TRBJ1-6, with 8 middle bases fitting TRBD1. The CDR3 here reads CASSKDRVRSPLHF. The nucleotides read TGTGCCAGCAGCAAGGACAGGGTCAGATCACCCCTCCACTTT.